The present T cell receptor beta chain was sequenced within a study of T cell responses to AZD1222 COVID-19 vaccine. Study-wide results and caveats: Seropositive AZD1222 recipients at baseline numbered only 6 or 7. Donor demographics were predominantly white British with a female majority; clonal diversity may be underestimated.

V lost 8 bases, J lost 3 bases, and 13 bases lay in between. The CDR3 totals 14 residues. Germline CDR1 is MNHEY and CDR2 is SVGAGI. The table came from immunoSEQ multiplex PCR; TCRdb's copy has only in-frame clones and leaves some out. This table has fewer than 250,000 clones, 85% to 95% appearing once. Comments on this clone: The antigen remains unidentified.

This TCR was recovered from an adult in good health. This chain connects TRBV6-5 to TRBJ2-2, with a possible D match to TRBD2 (6 bases). Sequenced material: peripheral blood, taken on day 0 of AZD1222 vaccination. CDR3 DNA sequence: TGTGCCAGCTCGGGACTTACTCACACCGGGGAGCTGTTTTTT. It specifies CASSGLTHTGELFF.